This TCR beta chain was recorded in a study of molecular identifiers for immune sequencing clone quantification. Study in general: Replicate runs used RNA from approximately 20,000 or 98,000 naive CD8 cells, which was split five ways into aliquots, and four of those aliquots were then sequenced.

TCRdb itself ran the PCR reads through MiXCR, one entry per CDR3 protein. This table has about 9,600 distinct CDR3 sequences, roughly a fifth appearing once. Germline V gene sequence: CDR1 SGDLS, CDR2 YYNGEE. The CDR3 length is 17 residues. V shed 0 bases, J shed 2 bases, and the junction held 9 bases outside the gene matches. Naive CD8 T cells were sorted, and the gate applied was CD8+CD4-CCR7+CD45RA+. Judged by abundance, this clonotype is medium-sized. The antigen is not known. Findings and limits, study-wide: The study found clones above 20 RNA copies held over 98% of effector molecules and under 1% in naive cells.

The material sequenced was naive CD8+ T cells from blood, with Jurkat cell RNA spiked in. Subset meaning: FACS-sorted CD8+CD4-CCR7+CD45RA+ naive T cells. This sequence was found in a human donor in good health. Some libraries in this study had Jurkat cell RNA spiked in. The V and J genes are TRBV9 and TRBJ2-3; 7 bases are shared with TRBD2. CDR3 loop: CASSVGRLAVNTDTQYF. In DNA form, the CDR3 reads TGTGCCAGCAGCGTAGGTCGTCTAGCGGTAAACACAGATACGCAGTATTTT.